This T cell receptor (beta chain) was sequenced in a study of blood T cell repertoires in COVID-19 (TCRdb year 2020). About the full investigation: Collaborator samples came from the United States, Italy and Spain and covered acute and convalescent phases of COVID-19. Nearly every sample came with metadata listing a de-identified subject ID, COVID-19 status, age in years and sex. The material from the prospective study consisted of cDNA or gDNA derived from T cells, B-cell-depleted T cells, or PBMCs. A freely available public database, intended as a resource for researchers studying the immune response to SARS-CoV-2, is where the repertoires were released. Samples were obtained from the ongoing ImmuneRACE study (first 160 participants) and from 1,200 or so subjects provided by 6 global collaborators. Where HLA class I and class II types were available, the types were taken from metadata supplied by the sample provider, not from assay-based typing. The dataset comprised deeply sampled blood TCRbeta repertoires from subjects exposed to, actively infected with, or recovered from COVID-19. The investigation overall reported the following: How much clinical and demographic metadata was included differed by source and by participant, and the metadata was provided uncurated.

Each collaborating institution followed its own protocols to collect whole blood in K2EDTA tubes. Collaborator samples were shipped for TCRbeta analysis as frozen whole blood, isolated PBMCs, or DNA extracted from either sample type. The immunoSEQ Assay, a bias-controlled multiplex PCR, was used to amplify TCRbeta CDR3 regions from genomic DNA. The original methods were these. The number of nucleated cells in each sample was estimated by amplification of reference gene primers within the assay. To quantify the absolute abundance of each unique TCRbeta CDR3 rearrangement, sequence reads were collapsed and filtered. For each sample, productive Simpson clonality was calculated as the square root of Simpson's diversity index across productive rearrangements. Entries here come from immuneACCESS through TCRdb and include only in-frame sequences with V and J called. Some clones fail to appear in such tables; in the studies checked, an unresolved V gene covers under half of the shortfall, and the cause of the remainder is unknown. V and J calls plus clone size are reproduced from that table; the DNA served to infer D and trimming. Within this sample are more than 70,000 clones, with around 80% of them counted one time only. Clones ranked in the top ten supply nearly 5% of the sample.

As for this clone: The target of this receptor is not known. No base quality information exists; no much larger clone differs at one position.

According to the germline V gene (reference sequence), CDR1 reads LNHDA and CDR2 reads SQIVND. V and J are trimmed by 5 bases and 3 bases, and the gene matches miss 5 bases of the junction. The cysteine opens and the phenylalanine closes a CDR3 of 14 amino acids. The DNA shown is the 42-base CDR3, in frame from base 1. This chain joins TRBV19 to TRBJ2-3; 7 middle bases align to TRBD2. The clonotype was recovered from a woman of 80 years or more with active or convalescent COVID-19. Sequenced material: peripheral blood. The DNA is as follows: TGTGCCAGTAGTGCCACGGGAGGAACAGATACGCAGTATTTT. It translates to CASSATGGTDTQYF.